These 24 T cell receptor beta chains share one sample of origin, sequenced in a study of cytomegalovirus exposure and HLA in healthy donors. Amplification used 60 Vbeta primers and 13 Jbeta primers. TCRdb's table, derived via immunoSEQ multiplex PCR, lists solely in-frame clones and lacks some. The repertoire holds 180,000 or so clones, with 82% as singletons. The sample was PBMCs. These receptors were obtained from a man aged 40-49 years in good health and CMV-seronegative.

The chain combines TRBV5-4 with TRBJ2-2; D is unclear. Germline-derived CDR1 and CDR2 are SGHNT and YYREEE (reference sequence). The CDR3 runs to 14 residues. The germline V and J ends were trimmed by 4 bases and 8 bases, with 15 bases remaining between them. The CDR3 is CASSLYSGVGELFF. In DNA form, the CDR3 reads TGTGCCAGCAGCCTCTACTCGGGTGTAGGGGAGCTGTTTTTT.

The chain uses TRBV6-1 and TRBJ1-1; 8 bases line up with TRBD1. The J segment lost 4 bases and the V segment lost 9 bases, leaving 13 bases of the junction unmatched. The germline V gene has CDR1 MNHNS and CDR2 SASEGT. The CDR3 is 15 amino acids. Written as DNA, the CDR3 is TGTGCCAGTAATCCGACAGGGGTATTTATCACTGAAGCTTTCTTT. Encoded protein: CASNPTGVFITEAFF.

This chain links TRBV5-1 with TRBJ1-2; D possibly corresponds to TRBD1 (6 bases). This CDR3 spans 16 amino acids. Germline lookup yields CDR1 SGHRS and CDR2 YFSETQ. The ends were cut back, 5 bases at V and 7 bases at J, with 24 bases in the middle. Here the CDR3 reads CASSPGNSQGRAGYTF. CDR3 DNA sequence: TGCGCCAGCAGTCCCGGTAACTCACAGGGCCGCGCTGGCTACACCTTC.

This sequence joins TRBV7-9 and TRBJ2-5, with 10 bases that match TRBD1. V shed 5 bases and J 2 bases; nucleotides not matched to a gene: 11. The CDR3 sequence is 17 residues long. Germline CDR1 is SEHNR and CDR2 is FQNEAQ (reference sequence). The DNA of the CDR3 is TGTGCCAGCAGCCGAGGGGGACAGGGGAGGAAACAAGAGACCCAGTACTTC. It yields the protein CASSRGGQGRKQETQYF.

V and J are TRBV7-8 and TRBJ1-1; 12 bases are a match to TRBD1. V was clipped by 2 bases and J by 6 bases; unmatched bases: 4. The CDR3 loop spans 15 amino acids. Germline values: CDR1 SGHVS, CDR2 FQNEAQ. The CDR3 sequence: CASSLRDRGLAEAFF. CDR3 bases: TGTGCCAGCAGCTTAAGGGACAGGGGGCTAGCTGAAGCTTTCTTT.

The rearrangement links TRBV21-1 to TRBJ1-1. TRBV21-1 is described as a pseudogene. This CDR3 is 15 amino acids long. CDR3 nucleotide sequence: TGTGCCAGCAGCAAAGCCGGGGGAACGGACACTGAAGCTTTCTTT. Protein sequence: CASSKAGGTDTEAFF.

The CDR3 here is CASSGRGGRVDTQYF. In DNA form, the CDR3 reads TGCGCCAGCAGCGGGAGGGGAGGGAGGGTAGATACGCAGTATTTT. The V gene is TRBV4-1, the J gene TRBJ2-3; 7 bases are shared with TRBD2. Germline CDR1 reads MGHRA; CDR2 reads YSYEKL. The CDR3 length is 15 residues. With V trimmed by 5 bases and J by 5 bases, 10 bases remained unmatched.

The V gene is TRBV28, the J gene TRBJ1-4; no firm D call. The CDR3 extends over 12 amino acids. Germline V lookup: CDR1 MDHEN, CDR2 SYDVKM. Deletions cut 6 bases from V and 6 bases from J, with 8 bases between. Here the CDR3 reads CASSNRDEKLFF. Here the CDR3 DNA reads TGTGCCAGCAGCAATAGAGATGAAAAACTGTTTTTT.

The chain combines TRBV9 with TRBJ2-1; D perhaps matches TRBD2 (6 bases). V was shortened by 1 base and J by 8 bases, with 16 bases between the two germline ends. The CDR3 has 15 amino acids. Germline loops: CDR1 SGDLS, CDR2 YYNGEE. The CDR3 region is CASSVFPGSGDEQFF. The DNA of the CDR3 is TGTGCCAGCAGCGTATTCCCCGGGAGTGGGGATGAGCAGTTCTTC.

The chain recombines TRBV28 with TRBJ2-1; no clear D gene. Germline values: CDR1 MDHEN, CDR2 SYDVKM. The CDR3 sequence is 15 residues long. V lost 6 bases, J lost 1 base, and 13 bases lay in between. CDR3 bases: TGTGCCAGCAGCAAAAGTTCGAGGTCCTACAATGAGCAGTTCTTC. It is translated as CASSKSSRSYNEQFF.

The chain couples TRBV28 to TRBJ1-5; D ambiguous. CDR1 and CDR2 (germline): MDHEN, SYDVKM. The CDR3 extends over 15 amino acids. Trimming left V 5 bases short and J 0 bases short, with 11 bases between. This CDR3 is CASSPRGDSNQPQHF. The CDR3 DNA follows: TGTGCCAGCAGTCCCCGTGGAGATAGCAATCAGCCCCAGCATTTT.

This clone was detected a few times. V and J are TRBV27 and TRBJ1-2; weak D call: TRBD1 (5 bases). V was cut by 5 bases and J by 3 bases, with 16 bases left in between. This CDR3 contains 15 residues. Per germline, CDR1 MNHEY and CDR2 SMNVEV (reference sequence). The CDR3 coding sequence is TGTGCCAGCAGTCCCGCGGTCGACAGAGACTATGGCTACACCTTC. As protein: CASSPAVDRDYGYTF.

The genes are TRBV5-1 and TRBJ2-5, with 8 bases lining up with TRBD1. This CDR3 has 15 residues. Germline lookup yields CDR1 SGHRS and CDR2 YFSETQ. V gave up 4 bases and J gave up 5 bases; unmatched junction bases: 10. The CDR3, as DNA: TGCGCCAGCAGCGTCGGGACAGGTGGAGGTGAGACCCAGTACTTC. Amino acids: CASSVGTGGGETQYF. Variable domain in full (rest from reference TRBV5-1 and TRBJ2-5): KAGVTQTPRYLIKTRGQQVTLSCSPISGHRSVSWYQQTPGQGLQFLFEYFSETQRNKGNFPGRFSGRQFSNSRSEMNVSTLELGDSALYLCASSVGTGGGETQYFGPGTRLLVL.

The V call is TRBV2, the J call TRBJ2-7; 7 nucleotides match TRBD1. V lost 5 bases and J lost 0; bases outside the gene matches: 4. Germline CDR1 SNHLY, CDR2 FYNNEI. This CDR3 has 14 amino acids. The CDR3 bases are TGTGCCAGCAGTTACAGGGGAAGCTCCTACGAGCAGTACTTC. Residues: CASSYRGSSYEQYF.

The chain couples TRBV4-3 to TRBJ2-5, with 7 bases matching TRBD1. This CDR3 is 14 amino acids long. Germline CDR1 is LGHNA and CDR2 is YSLEER. With V trimmed by 0 bases and J by 5 bases, 3 bases remained unmatched. The CDR3 loop reads CASSQEARGETQYF. CDR3 bases: TGCGCCAGCAGCCAAGAGGCCAGGGGGGAGACCCAGTACTTC.

With regard to this clone: Additional DNA sequences in this sample encode the identical CDR3. V and J are TRBV6-5 and TRBJ1-5; D is possibly TRBD1 (5 bases). V was pared by 4 bases and J by 4 bases, with 8 bases between. CDR3 length: 13 amino acids. Per germline, CDR1 MNHEY and CDR2 SVGAGI. The CDR3 nucleotides are TGTGCCAGCAGTTTACAGGTTAATCAGCCCCAGCATTTT. This sequence encodes CASSLQVNQPQHF.

There are a few counts of this clone. CDR3 coding DNA: TGTGCCAGCACCAAGTACAGGGGGGGCGGGGAGCTGTTTTTT. The encoded protein is CASTKYRGGGELFF. The chain uses TRBV11-3 and TRBJ2-2; the D gene is possibly TRBD1 (8 bases). The germline V gene has CDR1 SGHNT and CDR2 YENEEA. V was shortened by 7 bases and J by 7 bases, with 16 bases between the two germline ends. The CDR3 loop spans 14 amino acids.

This clone appeared a single time. The chain links TRBV7-2 to TRBJ2-6; D is unclear. The CDR3 extends over 14 amino acids. CDR1 is SGHTA, CDR2 FQGNSA, per germline. Trimming removed 5 bases from V and 0 bases from J, with 5 bases in between. Here the CDR3 DNA reads TGTGCCAGCAGCCTTAACTCTGGGGCCAACGTCCTGACTTTC. It is translated as CASSLNSGANVLTF.

The J gene is TRBJ1-1, the V gene TRBV9; D perhaps matches TRBD1 (5 bases). The CDR3 sequence is 15 residues long. Between the trimmed V and J ends, which lost 4 bases and 0 bases, there was a span of 13 bases. Germline V CDR1 and CDR2: SGDLS, YYNGEE. The DNA of the CDR3 is TGTGCCAGCAGCCCCGTAGACAGCCTGAACACTGAAGCTTTCTTT. Translation gives CASSPVDSLNTEAFF.

V and J are TRBV28 and TRBJ2-2, with a possible D match to TRBD2 (5 bases). Germline V CDR1 and CDR2: MDHEN, SYDVKM. Trimming shortened V by 8 bases and J by 2 bases, and 12 bases separated the two germline ends. The CDR3 spans 14 residues. The CDR3 spells CASYPSGNTGELFF. In DNA, the CDR3 is TGTGCCAGCTACCCAAGCGGAAACACCGGGGAGCTGTTTTTT.

Note on this clone: Germline and junction disagree at one end, which may indicate a read error. Other DNA sequences in the sample encode the same CDR3. J is TRBJ1-1 and V is TRBV28; D possibly corresponds to TRBD1 (6 bases). This CDR3 comprises 16 residues. The germline gives CDR1 MDHEN, CDR2 SYDVKM. CDR3 sequence (DNA): TGCGCCAGCAGTTTAAACGTTGGGGGCGGTAACACTGAAGCTTTCTTT. It translates to CASSLNVGGGNTEAFF.

The chain has TRBV28 and TRBJ1-5; 8 positions match TRBD1. This CDR3 region has 18 residues. The V gene end was trimmed by 4 bases and the J gene end by 2 bases; junction bases not matched to a gene: 13. Germline values: CDR1 MDHEN, CDR2 SYDVKM. CDR3 amino acids: CASSSPGGRVGGNQPQHF. The DNA for the CDR3 is TGTGCCAGCAGTTCCCCAGGGGGCAGGGTAGGGGGCAATCAGCCCCAGCATTTT.

The rearrangement uses TRBV19 and TRBJ1-6; D remains unclear. There are 13 residues in the CDR3. Germline loops: CDR1 LNHDA, CDR2 SQIVND (reference sequence). Trimming shortened V by 0 bases and J by 10 bases, and 7 bases separated the two germline ends. CDR3 sequence: CASSIDPGSPLHF. The CDR3 coding sequence is TGTGCCAGTAGTATAGATCCGGGATCACCCCTCCACTTT.

This clone was recorded only once. The chain combines TRBV7-3 with TRBJ2-6; D is unclear. The CDR3 has 17 residues. With 5 bases removed from V and 4 bases from J, the gap between germline ends came to 18 bases. Germline V lookup: CDR1 SGHTA, CDR2 FQGTGA. CDR3 coding DNA: TGTGCCAGCAGCCCACGGAGACCGGCCTCGGGGGCCAACGTCCTGACTTTC. Translating gives CASSPRRPASGANVLTF.